These 10 T cell receptor beta chains were all obtained from the same sample, sequenced in a study of blood T cell repertoires in COVID-19. Profiled with immunoSEQ multiplex PCR; TCRdb holds only in-frame clones, not every one. The sample has about 200,000 clones, roughly four fifths seen once. Sequencing was carried out using peripheral blood. Receptor source: a woman in her 70s with active or convalescent COVID-19.

The chain links TRBV7-9 to TRBJ1-1; D might be TRBD1 (6 bases). CDR3 length equals 13 residues. CDR1 is SEHNR and CDR2 is FQNEAQ in the germline V gene (reference sequence). V was trimmed by 5 bases and J by 5 bases, leaving 12 bases between them. This CDR3 is CASSPRGGTEAFF. The CDR3 DNA sequence: TGTGCCAGCAGCCCCAGGGGAGGGACTGAAGCTTTCTTT.

The rearrangement uses TRBV28 and TRBJ2-3; D may be TRBD1 (5 bases). V was shortened by 2 bases and J by 1 base, with 13 bases between the two germline ends. Looked up from germline, CDR1 is MDHEN and CDR2 is SYDVKM. The CDR3 sequence is 16 residues long. The CDR3 sequence is CASSLVRQGGTDTQYF. The CDR3 bases are TGTGCCAGCAGTTTAGTTCGCCAGGGTGGCACAGATACGCAGTATTTT. Using reference TRBV28 and TRBJ2-3 for the parts outside the CDR3, the full variable domain is DVKVTQSSRYLVKRTGEKVFLECVQDMDHENMFWYRQDPGLGLRLIYFSYDVKMKEKGDIPEGYSVSREKKERFSLILESASTNQTSMYLCASSLVRQGGTDTQYFGPGTRLTVL.

The chain combines TRBV2 with TRBJ1-3; possible D gene TRBD1, 5 bases. The CDR3 is made up of 15 amino acids. Trimming left V 5 bases short and J 0 bases short, with 11 bases between. CDR1 and CDR2 from the germline V gene are SNHLY and FYNNEI. CDR3 nucleotides: TGTGCCAGCAGTCTTGGGGGGGTCTCTGGAAACACCATATATTTT. Protein sequence: CASSLGGVSGNTIYF. The full variable domain, completed using reference TRBV2 and TRBJ1-3, is EPEVTQTPSHQVTQMGQEVILRCVPISNHLYFYWYRQILGQKVEFLVSFYNNEISEKSEIFDDQFSVERPDGSNFTLKIRSTKLEDSAMYFCASSLGGVSGNTIYFGEGSWLTVV.

CDR3 sequence reads: CASSLAAGAPDTQYF. The CDR3 DNA sequence: TGCGCCAGCAGCTTGGCGGCAGGGGCTCCAGATACGCAGTATTTT. V and J are TRBV5-1 and TRBJ2-3; a weak D match, TRBD1 (6 bases). V was shortened by 0 bases and J by 4 bases, with 12 bases between the two germline ends. Germline V gene sequence: CDR1 SGHRS, CDR2 YFSETQ. This CDR3 contains 15 residues.

The chain recombines TRBV4-1 with TRBJ1-6; 9 nucleotides line up with TRBD1. The J segment lost 10 bases and the V segment lost 0 bases, leaving 13 bases of the junction unmatched. CDR3 length: 18 residues. Germline-derived CDR1 and CDR2 are MGHRA and YSYEKL. The chain's CDR3 is CASSQESPRTGAGSPLHF. The CDR3 DNA reads as TGCGCCAGCAGCCAAGAATCACCCCGGACAGGGGCAGGGTCACCCCTCCACTTT.

J is TRBJ1-2 and V is TRBV30, with 9 bases that match TRBD1. The V segment lost 4 bases and the J segment 4 bases; nucleotides outside the gene matches: 7. The CDR3 consists of 14 residues. Germline lookup yields CDR1 GTSNPN and CDR2 SVGIG (reference sequence). The CDR3 DNA follows: TGTGCCTGGAATGGACAGGGGATGGGCTATGGCTACACCTTC. Its translation is CAWNGQGMGYGYTF.

This chain uses TRBV19 with TRBJ1-2; 8 nucleotides align to TRBD1. This CDR3 comprises 14 residues. V shed 6 bases and J 8 bases; nucleotides not matched to a gene: 11. From germline, CDR1 is LNHDA and CDR2 SQIVND (reference sequence). This CDR3 reads CASRTGTGSLGYTF. In DNA, the CDR3 is TGTGCCAGTAGGACCGGGACAGGATCATTGGGCTACACCTTC.

The rearrangement uses TRBV7-2 and TRBJ1-3; 10 bases agree with TRBD1. V trimming: 5 bases; J trimming: 2 bases; junction bases outside the gene matches: 3. Germline V gene lookup returns CDR1 SGHTA and CDR2 FQGNSA. CDR3 length: 15 residues. The CDR3 loop is CASSHDRGPGNTIYF. Here the CDR3 DNA reads TGTGCCAGCAGCCACGACAGGGGGCCTGGAAACACCATATATTTT.

The chain employs TRBV19 and TRBJ1-5; 7 bases fit TRBD1. Germline loops: CDR1 LNHDA, CDR2 SQIVND (reference sequence). The CDR3 consists of 14 residues. V trimming: 5 bases; J trimming: 5 bases; junction bases outside the gene matches: 6. The CDR3 spells CASSADRDYQPQHF. CDR3 in DNA: TGTGCCAGTAGTGCTGACAGGGATTATCAGCCCCAGCATTTT.

The rearrangement uses TRBV4-1 and TRBJ2-1, with 14 bases lining up with TRBD2. Germline CDR1 MGHRA, CDR2 YSYEKL. Unmatched junction bases numbered 7, after V lost 3 bases and J lost 3 bases. This CDR3 has 18 amino acids. In DNA, the CDR3 is TGCGCCAGCAGCCACCGACTAGCGGGAGGGCCAGTCTACAATGAGCAGTTCTTC. This sequence encodes CASSHRLAGGPVYNEQFF.